This entry lists 2 T cell receptor beta chains sequenced from one sample in a study of relationships among human T cell subsets. Bead selections for CD25, CD56 and CD294 left a flow-through collected as Th1 cells. Semiquantitative ARM-PCR amplified T cell receptor alpha and beta CDR3 regions from mRNA. In ARM-PCR, communal superprimers followed tagged nested gene-specific primers for exponential amplification. TCRdb reprocessed the multiplex PCR reads via MiXCR and lists one record per CDR3 protein. The sample records 10,000 to 15,000 distinct CDR3 sequences, around 70% being singletons. Sequencing was performed on CD4+ Th1 cells sorted from blood. These receptors all stem from a man aged 40-49 years in good health.

This clonotype was seen a single time. This chain connects TRBV4-1 to TRBJ1-5; a weak D match, TRBD1 (5 bases). Trimming removed 6 bases from V and 2 bases from J, with 20 bases in between. The CDR3 runs to 17 residues. Germline V lookup: CDR1 MGHRA, CDR2 YSYEKL. As DNA, the CDR3 is TGCGCCAGCAGAGAAGGGGTGGTCGGAGTTGGCAATCAGCCCCAGCATTTT. Its protein is CASREGVVGVGNQPQHF.

This chain's CDR3 is CSAGASGYEQFF. For the CDR3, the DNA is TGCAGTGCAGGGGCCTCAGGCTATGAGCAGTTCTTC. The chain has TRBV20-1 and TRBJ2-1; D perhaps matches TRBD1 (5 bases). V was pared by 6 bases and J by 8 bases, with 14 bases between. Germline CDR1 reads DFQATT; CDR2 reads SNEGSKA (reference sequence). The CDR3 sequence is 12 residues long.